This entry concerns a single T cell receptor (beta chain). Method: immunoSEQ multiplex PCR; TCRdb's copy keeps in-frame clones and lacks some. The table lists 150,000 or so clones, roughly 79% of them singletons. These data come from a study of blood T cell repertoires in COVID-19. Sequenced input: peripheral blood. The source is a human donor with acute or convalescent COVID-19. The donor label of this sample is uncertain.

CDR3: CASGPYSPLHF. CDR3 nucleotides: TGTGCCAGCGGGCCCTATTCACCCCTCCACTTT. The chain has TRBV6-5 and TRBJ1-6, with no clear D. The CDR3 length is 11 residues. Germline CDR1 reads MNHEY; CDR2 reads SVGAGI. With 8 bases removed from V and 8 bases from J, the gap between germline ends came to 7 bases.